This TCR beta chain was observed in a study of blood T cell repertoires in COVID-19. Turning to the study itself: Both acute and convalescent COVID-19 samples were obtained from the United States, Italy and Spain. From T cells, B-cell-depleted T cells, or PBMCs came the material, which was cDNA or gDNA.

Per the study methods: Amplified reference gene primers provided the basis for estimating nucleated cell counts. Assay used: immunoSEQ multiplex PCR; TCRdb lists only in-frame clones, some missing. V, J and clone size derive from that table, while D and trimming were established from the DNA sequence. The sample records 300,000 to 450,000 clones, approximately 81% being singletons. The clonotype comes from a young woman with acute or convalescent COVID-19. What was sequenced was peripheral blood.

The CDR3 DNA reads TGTGCCAGCAGTCTGCAAGAGGGACAGGGTTCCTATAATTCACCCCTCCACTTT. Amino acids: CASSLQEGQGSYNSPLHF. The gene calls are TRBV27 and TRBJ1-6; the match to TRBD1 covers 9 bases. Germline V lookup: CDR1 MNHEY, CDR2 SMNVEV (reference sequence). The junction had 9 bases not matched to a gene; V was cut back by 5 bases and J by 1 base. CDR3 length: 18 residues.